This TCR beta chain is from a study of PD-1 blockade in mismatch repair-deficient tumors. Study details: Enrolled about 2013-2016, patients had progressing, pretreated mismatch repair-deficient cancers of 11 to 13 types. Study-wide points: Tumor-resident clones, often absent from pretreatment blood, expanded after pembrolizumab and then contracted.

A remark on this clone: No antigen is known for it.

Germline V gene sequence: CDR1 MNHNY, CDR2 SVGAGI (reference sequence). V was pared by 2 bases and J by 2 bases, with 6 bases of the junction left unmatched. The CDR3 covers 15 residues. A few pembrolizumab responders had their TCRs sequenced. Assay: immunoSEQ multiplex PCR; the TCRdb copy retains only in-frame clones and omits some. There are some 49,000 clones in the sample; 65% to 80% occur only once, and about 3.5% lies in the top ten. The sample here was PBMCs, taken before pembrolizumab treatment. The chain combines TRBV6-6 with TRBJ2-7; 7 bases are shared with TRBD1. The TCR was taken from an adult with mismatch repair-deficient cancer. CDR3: CASSYQTDRAYEQYF. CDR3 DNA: TGTGCCAGCAGTTACCAAACAGACAGGGCCTACGAGCAGTACTTC.